This entry describes one TCR beta chain. The CDR3 spans 16 residues. Per germline, CDR1 SEHNR and CDR2 FQNEAQ (reference sequence). V was cut by 3 bases and J by 0 bases, with 12 bases left in between. Then a second PCR, running about 6 to 11 cycles, was carried out with a sample-barcoded 5' primer and a J-beta primer mix. TCRdb passed the 5' RACE reads through MiXCR, listing each CDR3 protein once. The sample lists about 640,000 distinct CDR3 sequences, under 70% occurring once. This sample was included in a study of blood T cells in healthy people across ages. The donors, healthy Caucasians from Russia, were aged roughly 6 to 100.

The rearrangement uses TRBV7-9 and TRBJ2-4, with D maybe TRBD2 (5 bases). The sequenced sample was blood. The clonotype originates from a man aged 60 to 75 in good health. The CDR3 region is CASSFPSGLAKNIQYF. The CDR3 DNA sequence: TGTGCCAGCAGCTTTCCGAGCGGATTAGCCAAAAACATTCAGTACTTC.